A selection of T cell receptor beta chains follows, all from one sample in a study of T cell repertoires in cytomegalovirus infection. TCRdb reprocessed the reads with MiXCR, giving one entry per CDR3 protein. The data hold fewer than 550,000 distinct CDR3 sequences, with approximately 26% observed a single time. Sequences were obtained from PBMCs. The origin of the receptors is a human donor in good health (CMV status not recorded). Some clones in this sample may be carry-over from other donors' samples. CDR3s include the opening cysteine and the closing phenylalanine or tryptophan. The order of the fields is clone size, J gene, V gene, D gene, CDR3 DNA, CDR3 protein. A D gene is named only where the DNA matches it firmly. Size values are once, few and many counts, or a class for expanded clones, and some rows have none.

abundance: few; j_gene: TRBJ2-3; v_gene: TRBV10-3; d_gene: TRBD2; CDR3nt: TGTGCCATCAGTGACCCGACTAGCAACACAGATACGCAGTATTTT; CDR3aa: CAISDPTSNTDTQYF
abundance: few; j_gene: TRBJ2-1; v_gene: TRBV12-3/TRBV12-4; d_gene: TRBD2; CDR3nt: TGTGCCAGCAGTTTTCTAGCGGGAGTCCGCAATGAGCAGTTCTTC; CDR3aa: CASSFLAGVRNEQFF
abundance: few; j_gene: TRBJ2-2; v_gene: TRBV11-3; d_gene: TRBD2; CDR3nt: TGTGCCAGCACTAGCGGGGGAAACACCGGGGAGCTGTTTTTT; CDR3aa: CASTSGGNTGELFF
abundance: NA; j_gene: TRBJ1-6; v_gene: TRBV28; d_gene: NA; CDR3nt: TGTGCCAGCAGGGAGAGGCTTAGCTCCTATAATTCACCCCTCCACTTT; CDR3aa: CASRERLSSYNSPLHF
abundance: few; j_gene: TRBJ2-4; v_gene: TRBV7-6; d_gene: TRBD2; CDR3nt: TGTGCCAGCAGCTTATCGGCGGGAGGGCCTCGGAACATTCAGTACTTC; CDR3aa: CASSLSAGGPRNIQYF
abundance: NA; j_gene: TRBJ2-2; v_gene: TRBV19; d_gene: TRBD1; CDR3nt: TGTGCCAGTAGTATAGATCTAACAGGGGCGGTCACCGGGGAGCTGTTTTTT; CDR3aa: CASSIDLTGAVTGELFF
abundance: NA; j_gene: TRBJ2-4; v_gene: TRBV6-5; d_gene: NA; CDR3nt: TGTGCCAGCAGGGGGTCGGTAAACATTCAGTACTTC; CDR3aa: CASRGSVNIQYF
abundance: NA; j_gene: TRBJ2-5; v_gene: TRBV24-1; d_gene: NA; CDR3nt: TGTGCCACCAGTGATTTCGTTCGGGGTAGCAGGGAGACCCAGTACTTC; CDR3aa: CATSDFVRGSRETQYF
abundance: NA; j_gene: TRBJ2-1; v_gene: TRBV28; d_gene: NA; CDR3nt: TGTGCCAGCAGTCCGGGGAGGTCGAGGGAGCAGTTCTTC; CDR3aa: CASSPGRSREQFF
abundance: NA; j_gene: TRBJ1-5; v_gene: TRBV4-3; d_gene: TRBD1; CDR3nt: TGCGCCAGCAGCCAAGAGCAGGGGGCGGGTCAGCCCCAGCATTTT; CDR3aa: CASSQEQGAGQPQHF
abundance: NA; j_gene: TRBJ2-3; v_gene: TRBV15; d_gene: TRBD1; CDR3nt: TGTGCCACCAGCAGAGATCTTATAGGGGGCTGGCCAGATACGCAGTATTTT; CDR3aa: CATSRDLIGGWPDTQYF
abundance: NA; j_gene: TRBJ1-2; v_gene: TRBV5-1; d_gene: NA; CDR3nt: TGCGCCAGCAGCCGGACAGCCGAAAAATATGGCTACACCTTC; CDR3aa: CASSRTAEKYGYTF
abundance: many; j_gene: TRBJ1-6; v_gene: TRBV7-2; d_gene: TRBD1; CDR3nt: TGTGCCAGCAGCTTACAGACAGGGAGTGGAAATTCACCCCTCCACTTT; CDR3aa: CASSLQTGSGNSPLHF
abundance: many; j_gene: TRBJ1-5; v_gene: TRBV7-2; d_gene: NA; CDR3nt: TGTGCCAGCAGCTTACAGGGATGGGGCAATCAGCCCCAGCATTTT; CDR3aa: CASSLQGWGNQPQHF
abundance: NA; j_gene: TRBJ2-3; v_gene: TRBV19; d_gene: NA; CDR3nt: TGTGCCAGTAGTGCGGCCCTTTATACGCAGTATTTT; CDR3aa: CASSAALYTQYF
abundance: many; j_gene: TRBJ2-1; v_gene: TRBV7-9; d_gene: TRBD2; CDR3nt: TGTGCCAGCAGCCCCCCTAGCGGGCGGACCTACAATGAGCAGTTCTTC; CDR3aa: CASSPPSGRTYNEQFF